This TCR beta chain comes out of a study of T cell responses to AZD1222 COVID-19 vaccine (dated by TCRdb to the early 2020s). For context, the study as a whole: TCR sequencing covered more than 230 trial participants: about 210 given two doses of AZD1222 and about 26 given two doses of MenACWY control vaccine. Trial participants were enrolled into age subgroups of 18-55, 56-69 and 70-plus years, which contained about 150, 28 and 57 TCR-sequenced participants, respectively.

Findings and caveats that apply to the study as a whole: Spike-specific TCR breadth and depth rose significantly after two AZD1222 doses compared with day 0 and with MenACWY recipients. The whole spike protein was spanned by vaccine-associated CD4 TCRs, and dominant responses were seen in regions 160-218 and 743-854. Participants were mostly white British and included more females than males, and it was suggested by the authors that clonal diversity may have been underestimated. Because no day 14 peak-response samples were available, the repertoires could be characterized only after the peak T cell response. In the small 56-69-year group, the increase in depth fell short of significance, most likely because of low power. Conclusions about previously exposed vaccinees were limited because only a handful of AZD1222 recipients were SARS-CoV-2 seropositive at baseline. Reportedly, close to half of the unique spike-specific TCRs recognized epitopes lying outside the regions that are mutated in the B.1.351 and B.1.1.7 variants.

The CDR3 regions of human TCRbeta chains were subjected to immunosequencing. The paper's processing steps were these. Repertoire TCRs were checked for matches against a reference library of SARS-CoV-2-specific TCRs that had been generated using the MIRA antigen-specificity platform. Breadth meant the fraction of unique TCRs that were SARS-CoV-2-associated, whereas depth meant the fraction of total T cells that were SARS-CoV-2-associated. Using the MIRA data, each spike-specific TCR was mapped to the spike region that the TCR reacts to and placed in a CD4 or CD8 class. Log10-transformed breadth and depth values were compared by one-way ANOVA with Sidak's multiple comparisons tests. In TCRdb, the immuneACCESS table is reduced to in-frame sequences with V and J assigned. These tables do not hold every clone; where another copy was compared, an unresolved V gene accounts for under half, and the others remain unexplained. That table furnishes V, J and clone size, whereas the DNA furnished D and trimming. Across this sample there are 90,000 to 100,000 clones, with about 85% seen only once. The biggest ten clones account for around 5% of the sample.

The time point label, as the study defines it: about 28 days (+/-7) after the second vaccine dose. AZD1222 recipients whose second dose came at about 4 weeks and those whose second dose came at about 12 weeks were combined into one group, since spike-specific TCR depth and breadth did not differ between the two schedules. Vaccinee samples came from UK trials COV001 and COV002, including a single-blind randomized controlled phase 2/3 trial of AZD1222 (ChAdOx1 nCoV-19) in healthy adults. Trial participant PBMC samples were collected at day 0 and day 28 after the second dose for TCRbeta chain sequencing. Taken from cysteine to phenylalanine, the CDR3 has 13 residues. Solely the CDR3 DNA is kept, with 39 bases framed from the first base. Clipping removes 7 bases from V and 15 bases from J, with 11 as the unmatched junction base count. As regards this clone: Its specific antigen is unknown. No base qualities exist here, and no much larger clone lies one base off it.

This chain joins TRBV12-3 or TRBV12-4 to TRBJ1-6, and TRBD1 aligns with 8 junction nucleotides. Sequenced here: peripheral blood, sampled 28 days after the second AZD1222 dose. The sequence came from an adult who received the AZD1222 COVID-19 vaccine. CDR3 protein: CASTPGTGHRLHF. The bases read TGTGCCAGCACCCCCGGGACAGGACATCGCCTCCACTTT.